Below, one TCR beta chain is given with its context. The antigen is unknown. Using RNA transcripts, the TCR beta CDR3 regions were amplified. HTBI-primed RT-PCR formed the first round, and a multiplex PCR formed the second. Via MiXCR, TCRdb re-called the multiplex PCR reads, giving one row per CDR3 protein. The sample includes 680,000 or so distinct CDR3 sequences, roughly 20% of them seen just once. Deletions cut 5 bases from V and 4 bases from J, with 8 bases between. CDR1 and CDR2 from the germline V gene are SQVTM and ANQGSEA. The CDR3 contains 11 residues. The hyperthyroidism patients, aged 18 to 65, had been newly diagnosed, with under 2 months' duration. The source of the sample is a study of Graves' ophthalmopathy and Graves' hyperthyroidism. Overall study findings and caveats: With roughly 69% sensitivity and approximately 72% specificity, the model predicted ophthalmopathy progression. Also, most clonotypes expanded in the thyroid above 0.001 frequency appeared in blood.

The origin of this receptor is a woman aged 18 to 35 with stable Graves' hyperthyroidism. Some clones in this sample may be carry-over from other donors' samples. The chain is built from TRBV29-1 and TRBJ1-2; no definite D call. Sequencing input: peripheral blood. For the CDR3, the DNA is TGCAGCGTTTCGGACGGCTATGGCTACACCTTC. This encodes CSVSDGYGYTF.